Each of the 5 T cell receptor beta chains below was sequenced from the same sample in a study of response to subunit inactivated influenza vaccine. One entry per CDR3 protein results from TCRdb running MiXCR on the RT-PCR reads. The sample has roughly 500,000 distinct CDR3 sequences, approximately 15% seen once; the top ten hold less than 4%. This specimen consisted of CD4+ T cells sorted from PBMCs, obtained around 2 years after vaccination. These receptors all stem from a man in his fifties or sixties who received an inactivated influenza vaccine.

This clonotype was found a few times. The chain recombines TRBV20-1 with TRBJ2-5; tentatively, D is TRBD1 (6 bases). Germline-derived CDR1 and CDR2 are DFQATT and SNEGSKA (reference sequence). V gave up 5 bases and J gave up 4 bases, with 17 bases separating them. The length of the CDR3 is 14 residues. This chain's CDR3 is CSAALSGGRETQYF. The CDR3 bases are TGCAGTGCTGCCCTTAGTGGGGGCCGAGAGACCCAGTACTTC.

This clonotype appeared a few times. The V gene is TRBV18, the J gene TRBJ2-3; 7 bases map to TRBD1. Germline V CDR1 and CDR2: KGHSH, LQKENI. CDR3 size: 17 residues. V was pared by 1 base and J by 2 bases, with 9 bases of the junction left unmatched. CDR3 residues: CASSPRMGQIFTDTQYF. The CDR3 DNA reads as TGTGCCAGCTCACCACGCATGGGACAGATTTTCACAGATACGCAGTATTTT.

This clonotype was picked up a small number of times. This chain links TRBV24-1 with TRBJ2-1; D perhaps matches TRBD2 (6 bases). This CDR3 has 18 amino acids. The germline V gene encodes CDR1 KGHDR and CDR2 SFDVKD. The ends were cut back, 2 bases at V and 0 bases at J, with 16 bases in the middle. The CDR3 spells CATSDSFSRGSSYNEQFF. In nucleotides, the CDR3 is TGTGCCACCAGTGATTCTTTCTCGCGGGGCAGCTCCTACAATGAGCAGTTCTTC.

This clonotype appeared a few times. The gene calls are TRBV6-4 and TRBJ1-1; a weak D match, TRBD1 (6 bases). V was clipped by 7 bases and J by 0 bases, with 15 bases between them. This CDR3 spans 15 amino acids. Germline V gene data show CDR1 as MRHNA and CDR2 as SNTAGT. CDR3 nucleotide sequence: TGTGCCAGCAAATTAGAGGACAGTATGAACACTGAAGCTTTCTTT. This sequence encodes CASKLEDSMNTEAFF.

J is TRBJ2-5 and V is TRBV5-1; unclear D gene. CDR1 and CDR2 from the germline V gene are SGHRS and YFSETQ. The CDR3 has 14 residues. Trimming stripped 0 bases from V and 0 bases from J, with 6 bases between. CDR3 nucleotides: TGCGCCAGCAGCTTGGAGGAGTACCAAGAGACCCAGTACTTC. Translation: CASSLEEYQETQYF.